The clone carrying this T cell receptor beta chain was counted only a few times. These data belong to a study of identical twins. The germline V gene has CDR1 SQVTM and CDR2 ANQGSEA. The junction had 6 bases not matched to a gene; V was cut back by 6 bases and J by 6 bases. The CDR3 totals 13 residues. cDNA molecules carried unique molecular identifiers, and template switching added a universal primer site. TCRdb independently ran MiXCR on the 5' RACE reads; one entry per CDR3 protein. Found here are a few hundred thousand distinct CDR3 sequences, about 16% of them singletons; the top ten hold more than 0.4%. The sample was also reused in another study, on yellow fever vaccine responses in identical twins.

Material: CD4+ T cells sorted from blood. The chain recombines TRBV29-1 with TRBJ2-7, with TRBD1 matching over 12 bases. This clonotype was sampled from a woman aged 18-30 years in good health. The CDR3 spells CSVMGDRGREQYF. The CDR3 coding sequence is TGCAGCGTAATGGGGGACAGGGGGCGCGAGCAGTACTTC.